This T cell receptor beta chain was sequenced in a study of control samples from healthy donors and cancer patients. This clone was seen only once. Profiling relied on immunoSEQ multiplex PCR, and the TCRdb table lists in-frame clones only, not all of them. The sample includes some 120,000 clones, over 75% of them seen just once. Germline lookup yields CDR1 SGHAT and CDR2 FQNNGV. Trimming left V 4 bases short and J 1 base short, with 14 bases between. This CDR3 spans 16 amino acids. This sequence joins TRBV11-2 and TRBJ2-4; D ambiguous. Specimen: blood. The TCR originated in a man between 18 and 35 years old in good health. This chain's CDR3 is CASSSGLSVAKNIQYF. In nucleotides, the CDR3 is TGTGCCAGCAGCTCGGGTCTCAGTGTGGCCAAAAACATTCAGTACTTC.